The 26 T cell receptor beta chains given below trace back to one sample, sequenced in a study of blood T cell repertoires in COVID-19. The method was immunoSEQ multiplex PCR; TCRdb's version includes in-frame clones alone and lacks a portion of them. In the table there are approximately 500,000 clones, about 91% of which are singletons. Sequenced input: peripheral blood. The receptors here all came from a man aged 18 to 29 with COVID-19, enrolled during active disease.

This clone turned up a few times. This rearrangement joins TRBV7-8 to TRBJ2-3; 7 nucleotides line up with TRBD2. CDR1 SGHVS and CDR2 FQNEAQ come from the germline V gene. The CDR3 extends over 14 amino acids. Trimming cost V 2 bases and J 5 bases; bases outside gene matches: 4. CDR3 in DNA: TGTGCCAGCAGCTTAATCCCGGGAGGAGATACGCAGTATTTT. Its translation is CASSLIPGGDTQYF.

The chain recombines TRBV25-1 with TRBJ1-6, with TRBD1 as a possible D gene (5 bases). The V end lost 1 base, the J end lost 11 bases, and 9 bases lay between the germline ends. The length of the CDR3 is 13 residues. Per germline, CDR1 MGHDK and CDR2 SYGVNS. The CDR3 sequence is CASSELGVTPLHF. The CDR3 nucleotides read TGTGCCAGCAGTGAATTAGGGGTTACACCCCTCCACTTT.

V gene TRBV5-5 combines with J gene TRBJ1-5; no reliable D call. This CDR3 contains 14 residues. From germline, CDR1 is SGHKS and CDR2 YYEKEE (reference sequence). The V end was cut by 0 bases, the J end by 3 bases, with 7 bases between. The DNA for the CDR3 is TGTGCCAGCAGCTTGGGGCCGCCCAATCAGCCCCAGCATTTT. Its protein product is CASSLGPPNQPQHF.

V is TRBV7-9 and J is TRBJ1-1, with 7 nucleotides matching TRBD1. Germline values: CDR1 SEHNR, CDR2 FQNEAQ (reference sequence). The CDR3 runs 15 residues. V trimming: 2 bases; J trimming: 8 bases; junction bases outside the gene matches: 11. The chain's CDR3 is CASSLTQGGTSEAFF. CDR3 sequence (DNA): TGTGCCAGCAGCTTAACGCAGGGGGGTACTTCGGAAGCTTTCTTT. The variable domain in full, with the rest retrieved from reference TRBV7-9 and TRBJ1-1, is DTGVSQNPRHKITKRGQNVTFRCDPISEHNRLYWYRQTLGQGPEFLTYFQNEAQLEKSRLLSDRFSAERPKGSFSTLEIQRTEQGDSAMYLCASSLTQGGTSEAFFGQGTRLTVV.

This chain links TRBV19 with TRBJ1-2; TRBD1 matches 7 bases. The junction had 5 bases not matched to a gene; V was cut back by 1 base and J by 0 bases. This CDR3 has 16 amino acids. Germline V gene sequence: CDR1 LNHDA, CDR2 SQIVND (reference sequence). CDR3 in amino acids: CASSIGGTVSNYGYTF. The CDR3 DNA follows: TGTGCCAGTAGTATAGGGGGGACAGTCTCTAACTATGGCTACACCTTC.

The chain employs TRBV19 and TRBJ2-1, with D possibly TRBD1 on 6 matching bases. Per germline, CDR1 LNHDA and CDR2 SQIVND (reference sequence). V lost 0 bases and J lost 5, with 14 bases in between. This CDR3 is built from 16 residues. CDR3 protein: CASSIEGSWGHNEQFF. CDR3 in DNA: TGTGCCAGTAGTATAGAAGGTAGCTGGGGGCACAATGAGCAGTTCTTC.

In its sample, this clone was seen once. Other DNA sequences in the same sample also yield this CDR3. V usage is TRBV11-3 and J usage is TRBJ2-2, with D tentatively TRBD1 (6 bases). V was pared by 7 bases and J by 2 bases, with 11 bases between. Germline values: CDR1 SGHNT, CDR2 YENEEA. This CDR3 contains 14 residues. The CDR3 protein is CASKGQTNTGELFF. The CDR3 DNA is TGTGCCAGCAAAGGACAGACCAACACCGGGGAGCTGTTTTTT.

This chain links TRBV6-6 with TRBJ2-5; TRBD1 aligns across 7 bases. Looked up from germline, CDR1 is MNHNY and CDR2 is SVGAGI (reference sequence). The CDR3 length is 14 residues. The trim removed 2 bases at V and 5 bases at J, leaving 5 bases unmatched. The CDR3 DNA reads TGTGCCAGCAGTTACGGGCAGGGGGTTGAGACCCAGTACTTC. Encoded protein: CASSYGQGVETQYF.

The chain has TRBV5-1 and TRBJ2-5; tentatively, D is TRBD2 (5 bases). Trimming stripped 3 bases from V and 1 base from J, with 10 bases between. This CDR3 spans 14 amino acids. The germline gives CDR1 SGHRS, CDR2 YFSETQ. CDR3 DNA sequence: TGCGCCAGCAGCTCCGGACTGATCCAAGAGACCCAGTACTTC. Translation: CASSSGLIQETQYF. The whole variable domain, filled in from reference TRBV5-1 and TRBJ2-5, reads KAGVTQTPRYLIKTRGQQVTLSCSPISGHRSVSWYQQTPGQGLQFLFEYFSETQRNKGNFPGRFSGRQFSNSRSEMNVSTLELGDSALYLCASSSGLIQETQYFGPGTRLLVL.

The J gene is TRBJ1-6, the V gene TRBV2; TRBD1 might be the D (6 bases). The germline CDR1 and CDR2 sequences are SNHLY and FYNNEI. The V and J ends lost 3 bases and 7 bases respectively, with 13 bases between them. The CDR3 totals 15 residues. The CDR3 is CASSERAGENSPLHF. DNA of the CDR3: TGTGCCAGCAGTGAGAGGGCAGGGGAGAATTCACCCCTCCACTTT.

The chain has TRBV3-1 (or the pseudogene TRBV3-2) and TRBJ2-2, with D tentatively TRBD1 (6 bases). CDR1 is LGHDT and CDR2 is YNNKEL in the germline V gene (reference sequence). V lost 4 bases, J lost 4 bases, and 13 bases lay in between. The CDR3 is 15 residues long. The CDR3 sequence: CASSLPGARTGELFF. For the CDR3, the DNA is TGTGCCAGCAGCCTTCCAGGGGCGCGCACCGGGGAGCTGTTTTTT.

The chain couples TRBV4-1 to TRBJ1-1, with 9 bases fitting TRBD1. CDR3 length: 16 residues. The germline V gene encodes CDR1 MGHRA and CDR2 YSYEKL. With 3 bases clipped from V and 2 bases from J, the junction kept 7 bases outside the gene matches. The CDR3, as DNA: TGCGCCAGCAGCCACGCTTGGGACAGGGAAAACACTGAAGCTTTCTTT. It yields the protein CASSHAWDRENTEAFF.

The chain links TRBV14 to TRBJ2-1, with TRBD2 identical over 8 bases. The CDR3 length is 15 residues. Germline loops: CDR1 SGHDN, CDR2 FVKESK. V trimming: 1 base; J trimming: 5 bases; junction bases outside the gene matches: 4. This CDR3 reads CASSQGGLGHNEQFF. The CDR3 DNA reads TGTGCCAGCAGCCAAGGGGGACTAGGCCACAATGAGCAGTTCTTC.

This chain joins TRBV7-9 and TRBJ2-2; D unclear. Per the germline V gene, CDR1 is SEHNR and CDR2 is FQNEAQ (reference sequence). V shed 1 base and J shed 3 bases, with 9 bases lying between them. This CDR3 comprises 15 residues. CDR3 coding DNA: TGTGCCAGCAGCTTAGGTTCAGGCGACACCGGGGAGCTGTTTTTT. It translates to CASSLGSGDTGELFF.

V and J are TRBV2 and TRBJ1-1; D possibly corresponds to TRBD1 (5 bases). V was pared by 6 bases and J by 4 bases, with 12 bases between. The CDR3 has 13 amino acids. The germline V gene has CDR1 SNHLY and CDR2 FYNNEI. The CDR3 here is CASRRREGTEAFF. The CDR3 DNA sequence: TGTGCCAGCAGGCGCAGGGAGGGCACTGAAGCTTTCTTT.

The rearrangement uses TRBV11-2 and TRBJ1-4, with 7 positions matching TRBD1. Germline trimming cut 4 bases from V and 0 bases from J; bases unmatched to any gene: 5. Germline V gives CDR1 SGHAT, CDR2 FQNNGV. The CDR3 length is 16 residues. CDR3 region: CASSSGQYATNEKLFF. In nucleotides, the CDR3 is TGTGCCAGCAGCTCGGGACAGTACGCAACTAATGAAAAACTGTTTTTT.

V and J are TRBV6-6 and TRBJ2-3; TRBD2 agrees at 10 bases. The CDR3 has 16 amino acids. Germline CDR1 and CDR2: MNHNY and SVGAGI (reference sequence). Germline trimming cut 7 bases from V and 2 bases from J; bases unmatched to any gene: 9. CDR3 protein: CASKAGGGPITDTQYF. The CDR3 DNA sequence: TGTGCCAGCAAAGCGGGAGGGGGTCCTATCACAGATACGCAGTATTTT.

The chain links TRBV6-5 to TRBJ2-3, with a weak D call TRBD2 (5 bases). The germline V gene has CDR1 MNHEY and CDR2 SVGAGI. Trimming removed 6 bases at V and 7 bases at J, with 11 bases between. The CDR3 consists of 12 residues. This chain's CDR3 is CASSHEGYTQYF. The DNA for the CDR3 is TGTGCCAGCAGCCACGAGGGCTATACGCAGTATTTT.

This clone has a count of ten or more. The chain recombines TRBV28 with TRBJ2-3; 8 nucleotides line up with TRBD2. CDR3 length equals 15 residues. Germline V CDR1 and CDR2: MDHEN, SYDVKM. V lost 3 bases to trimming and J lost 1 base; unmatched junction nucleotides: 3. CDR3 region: CASSLTGGGTDTQYF. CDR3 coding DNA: TGTGCCAGCAGTTTGACGGGAGGGGGCACAGATACGCAGTATTTT.

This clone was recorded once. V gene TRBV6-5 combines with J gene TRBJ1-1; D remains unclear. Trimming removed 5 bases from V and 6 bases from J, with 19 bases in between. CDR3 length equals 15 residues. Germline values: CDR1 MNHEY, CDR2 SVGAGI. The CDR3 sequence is CASSRSRHSDSEAFF. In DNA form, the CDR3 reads TGTGCCAGCAGTCGGTCTCGGCACTCGGACTCTGAAGCTTTCTTT.

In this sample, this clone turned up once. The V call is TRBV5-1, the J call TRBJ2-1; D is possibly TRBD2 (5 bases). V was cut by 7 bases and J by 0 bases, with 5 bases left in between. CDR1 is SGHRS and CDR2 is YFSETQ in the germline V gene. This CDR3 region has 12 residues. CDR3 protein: CASGSSYNEQFF. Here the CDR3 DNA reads TGCGCCAGCGGGAGCTCCTACAATGAGCAGTTCTTC.

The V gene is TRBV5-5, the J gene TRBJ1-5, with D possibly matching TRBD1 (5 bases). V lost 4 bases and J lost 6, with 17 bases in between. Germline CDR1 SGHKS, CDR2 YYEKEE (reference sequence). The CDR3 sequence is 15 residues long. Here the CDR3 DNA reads TGTGCCAGCAGCCGAAACAGCGGGGGGGGTCAGCCCCAGCATTTT. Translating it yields CASSRNSGGGQPQHF.

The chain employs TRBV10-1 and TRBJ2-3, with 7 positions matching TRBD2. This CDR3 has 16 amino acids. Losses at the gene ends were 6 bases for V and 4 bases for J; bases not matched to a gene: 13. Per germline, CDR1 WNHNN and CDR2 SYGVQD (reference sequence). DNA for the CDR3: TGCGCCAGCAGCGGGAAGCCCGGCGGGAGTGCAGATACGCAGTATTTT. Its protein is CASSGKPGGSADTQYF.

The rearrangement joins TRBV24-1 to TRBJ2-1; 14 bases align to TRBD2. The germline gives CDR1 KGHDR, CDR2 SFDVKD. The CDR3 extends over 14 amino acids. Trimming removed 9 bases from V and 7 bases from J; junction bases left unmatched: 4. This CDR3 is CATGTSGSFNEQFF. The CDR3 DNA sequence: TGTGCCACCGGGACTAGCGGGAGTTTTAATGAGCAGTTCTTC.

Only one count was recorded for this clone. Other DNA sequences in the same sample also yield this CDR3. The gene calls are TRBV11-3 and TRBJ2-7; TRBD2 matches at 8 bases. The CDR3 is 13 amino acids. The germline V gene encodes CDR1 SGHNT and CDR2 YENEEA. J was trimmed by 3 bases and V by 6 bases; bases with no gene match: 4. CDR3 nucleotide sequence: TGTGCCAGCAGTTCCGGGACTAGCTACGAGCAGTACTTC. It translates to CASSSGTSYEQYF.

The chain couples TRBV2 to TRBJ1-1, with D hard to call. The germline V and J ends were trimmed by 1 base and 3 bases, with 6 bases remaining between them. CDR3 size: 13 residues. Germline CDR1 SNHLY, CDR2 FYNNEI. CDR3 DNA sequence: TGTGCCAGCAGTGAAGAACTGTACACTGAAGCTTTCTTT. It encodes CASSEELYTEAFF.